This T cell receptor beta chain was observed in a study of beta chain features in type 1 diabetes. General observations from the study: Type 1 diabetes patients had moderately but significantly shorter TCRB CDR3s in all four CD4+ subsets.

The CDR3 covers 12 residues. V shed 5 bases and J shed 0 bases, with 4 bases lying between them. Germline V gene data show CDR1 as MNHNS and CDR2 as SASEGT. As regards this clone: The antigen is unknown.

TCRB transcripts that were expressed got sequenced, as all of the isolated RNA had been reverse transcribed. Assay: immunoSEQ multiplex PCR; the TCRdb copy retains only in-frame clones and omits some. The sample shows around 690,000 clones, under 15% of them seen only once. J is TRBJ1-1 and V is TRBV6-1, with D unresolved. The origin of this receptor is a man aged 25-45 years with type 1 diabetes. Sequencing was done on a sample of naive CD4+ T cells from blood. CDR3 nucleotides: TGTGCCAGCAGTTTCATGAACACTGAAGCTTTCTTT. Its protein is CASSFMNTEAFF.